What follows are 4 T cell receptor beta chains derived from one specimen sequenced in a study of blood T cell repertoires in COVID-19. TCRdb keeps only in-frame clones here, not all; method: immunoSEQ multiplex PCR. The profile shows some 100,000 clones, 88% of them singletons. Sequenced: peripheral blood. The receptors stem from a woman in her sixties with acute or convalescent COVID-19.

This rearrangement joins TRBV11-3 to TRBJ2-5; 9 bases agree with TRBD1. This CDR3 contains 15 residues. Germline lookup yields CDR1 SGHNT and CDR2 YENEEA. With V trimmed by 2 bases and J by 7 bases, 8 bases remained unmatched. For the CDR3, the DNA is TGTGCCAGCAGCTTATCGGGACAGGGATGGGGGACCCAGTACTTC. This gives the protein CASSLSGQGWGTQYF.

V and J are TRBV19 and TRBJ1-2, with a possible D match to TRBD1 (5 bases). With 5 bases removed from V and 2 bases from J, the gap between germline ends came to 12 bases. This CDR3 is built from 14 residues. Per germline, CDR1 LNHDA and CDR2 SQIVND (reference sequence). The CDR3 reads CASSLRTPNYGYTF. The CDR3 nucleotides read TGTGCCAGTAGTCTCAGGACACCGAACTATGGCTACACCTTC. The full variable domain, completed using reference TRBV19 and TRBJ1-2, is DGGITQSPKYLFRKEGQNVTLSCEQNLNHDAMYWYRQDPGQGLRLIYYSQIVNDFQKGDIAEGYSVSREKKESFPLTVTSAQKNPTAFYLCASSLRTPNYGYTFGSGTRLTVV.

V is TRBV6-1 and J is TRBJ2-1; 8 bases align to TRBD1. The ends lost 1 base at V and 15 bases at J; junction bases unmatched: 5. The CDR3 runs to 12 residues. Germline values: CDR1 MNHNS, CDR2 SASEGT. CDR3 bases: TGTGCCAGCAGTGAAGGGGACAGGAGCCTGTTCTTC. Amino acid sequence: CASSEGDRSLFF.

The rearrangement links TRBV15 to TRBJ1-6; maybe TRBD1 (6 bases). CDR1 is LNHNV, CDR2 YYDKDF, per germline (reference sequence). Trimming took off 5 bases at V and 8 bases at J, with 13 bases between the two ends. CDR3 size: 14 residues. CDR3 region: CATSQGLYDSPLHF. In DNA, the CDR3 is TGTGCCACCAGCCAGGGGCTTTACGATTCACCCCTCCACTTT.